Detailed here is one TCR beta chain. Its antigen remains unidentified. No clone much larger than this one lies a single base away; base qualities are absent. This entry is derived from a study of cytomegalovirus exposure and HLA in healthy donors (dated by TCRdb to the late 2010s). Study-wide context: In an earlier analysis of 550 to 750 of the donors, under 300 Gb of sequence data and just under 120 million unique TCR beta sequences from 150 million to 200 million T cells were reported. Approximately 310 gigabases of sequencing data and around 87 million unique TCR sequences were included in an early release covering 550 to 800 HLA-typed donors. Of the approximately 370 genotyped donors, roughly 76% were placed in the genetic ancestry cluster associated with self-reported Caucasian donors. The aim of the study was to test whether cataloging public T cell receptors could identify signatures of past pathogen exposure. Using immunosequencing, the study profiled T cell repertoires from around 670 subjects and related those repertoires to cytomegalovirus serostatus. Along with the approximately 620-subject first cohort, a separate validation cohort of roughly 110 different subjects was used. To predict cytomegalovirus infection status, the study combined high-throughput TCR immunosequencing, statistical association of individual TCRs with disease status, and machine learning. To study patterns of TCR occurrence, a later analysis re-analyzed previously published TCR beta repertoires from 700 or so donors and added high-resolution HLA genotyping. Rather than drawing on any new phenotypic data, the later analysis identified candidate immune exposures from TCR beta sequences and the way those sequences occurred across donors. To decide whether each TCR beta V gene segment behaved as functional or pseudogenic, an earlier analysis of 587 of the donors relied on high-throughput TCR beta sequencing. Alongside the repertoire data, information on donor age, sex, ethnicity and CMV serostatus was compiled. Genome-wide SNP genotypes for about three fifths of the roughly 700 donors were used in a later genetic analysis, which treated that subset as a discovery cohort. Every discovery cohort repertoire had been produced on one sequencing platform. HLA typing included class I and class II loci at four-digit resolution. Typing coverage varied by locus: about 620-640 donors for A, B, C, DRB1 and DQB1; roughly 560 for DQA1; around 610 for DPA1; approximately 450 for DPB1. A handful of DR-DQ haplotypes were handled as single units for association and clustering because linkage in the cohort was strong. On average, roughly 240,000 unique TCR beta nucleotide sequences were sequenced per donor among a few hundred genotyped donors of the cohort, with 15% to 20% of those sequences being non-productive.

CDR1 and CDR2, looked up from the germline V gene, are SNHLY and FYNNEI. V gives up 3 bases and J gives up 2 bases, and the segment between their germline ends measures 9 bases. The CDR3 sequence holds 14 residues, the cysteine and phenylalanine included. Of all the DNA, just the CDR3 is kept, 42 bases in frame from base 1. In total, over 600 healthy bone marrow donors made up the cohort. Cohort members were all nominally healthy when sampled, although unrecorded immune exposures were likely present. The donor was CMV seronegative and was included in the group of about 400 seronegative cohort members. A peripheral blood sample was collected from each donor, and TCR beta sequencing was performed on peripheral blood mononuclear cells. Genomic DNA extraction from the blood cell samples was performed with the Qiagen DNeasy Blood Extraction Kit. The paper as a whole reports these results and caveats: A group of highly shared sequence variants was considered likely to be a technical artifact of the sequencing pipeline. It was suggested by the authors that the approach could potentially be generalized to other disease states and immunological phenotypes. The study gave a list of more than 150 TCR beta chains associated with cytomegalovirus. According to a later analysis, parvovirus B19, influenza, CMV and Epstein-Barr virus appeared linked to several top co-occurrence clusters. Compared with the roughly 600-donor mean, donors in an Asian-associated ancestry cluster had fewer N-insertions in productive TCRs, according to a later genetic analysis. The 87-base-pair reads could not distinguish some IMGT-functional V segments, including TRBV6-2 and TRBV6-3, so those segments were excluded. Broadly in line with IMGT annotations, most TCR beta V segments showed up in productive rearrangements about 90% or about 30% of the time in an earlier analysis of several hundred of the donors. In this cohort, only TCR beta chains were sequenced, and detectable features were limited by the absence of alpha or paired-chain data. Over 15 rarely observed V segments, including chromosome 9 orphons, were excluded from the earlier analysis of several hundred of the donors because counts were too low. A further reported finding was that TCR beta sequences accurately predicted the HLA-A and HLA-B alleles for most subjects in the first cohort. Specific HLA alleles were associated with 15,000 to 20,000 TCR beta sequences at a false discovery rate of 0.05 in a later analysis. According to a later analysis, most CMV-associated TCR beta chains appeared to be HLA-restricted, and the HLA associations seemed to be driven largely by CMV exposure. While some public TCRs were present in many individuals, most TCR sequences turned up only very rarely across donors. A few of the identified cytomegalovirus-associated TCR beta chains were confirmed in vitro to be specific for cytomegalovirus antigens. CMV serostatus was the only immune exposure information available for the cohort. In a later analysis, HLA-associated TCR beta chains showed more clonal expansion and lower generation probabilities than non-associated chains that were equally common. An association between a missense DCLRE1C variant and V-gene and J-gene trimming of TCR beta chains was found in a later genetic analysis and replicated in an independent cohort. Correlated functional status among segregating V segments might be attributable to linkage disequilibrium, but an unknown experimental factor could not be ruled out. Roughly uniform sequencing depth across donors was assumed in presence/absence analyses, although this assumption may not hold. Because HLA typing was unavailable for some donors at each locus, only the typed subset was used in association tests. The classifier was reported to diagnose cytomegalovirus status with high specificity and sensitivity in both the original cohort and the validation cohort. Assigning TCR associations to individual alleles was difficult when HLA alleles, especially DR and DQ, strongly co-occurred. A later analysis found that TCR association rates varied across HLA loci, with DRB1 alleles showing the most associated TCRs and HLA-C alleles the fewest.

Library preparation was by the immunoSEQ multiplex PCR assay. For the multiplex PCR, a mixture combining 60 forward primers for TCR Vbeta segments and 13 reverse primers for TCR Jbeta segments was used. A multiplex PCR assay on genomic DNA amplified the CDR3 region of rearranged TCR beta genes. The amplified TCR beta libraries were sequenced on the Illumina HiSeq System as 87-base-pair reads. As for how the authors treated the data: In a later analysis, 77 million or so unique TCR beta chains were counted across the 500 to 850 repertoires, and approximately 11 million of these chains were shared by at least two donors. Raw reads were error-corrected and collapsed into unique sequences with a nearest-neighbor algorithm that merged closely related sequences to remove PCR and sequencing errors. Alignment of CDR3 sequences to IMGT reference sequences was used to assign V, D and J gene segments. For a sequence to be retained, a match of at least six nucleotides was required to both a V gene segment and a J gene segment. Rearrangements were classified as productive when the CDR3 lacked stop codons and remained in frame with V and J, and all other rearrangements were classified as non-productive. Following IMGT convention, CDR3 was defined as the stretch from the second conserved V-encoded cysteine to the conserved J-encoded phenylalanine. The earlier analysis of about 570 of the donors excluded any sequence lacking an unambiguous match to a single V gene segment. In an earlier analysis of 587 of the donors, V segments were called functional above 56.7% productive rearrangements and were called segregating when the between-donor standard deviation exceeded 5%. A statistical classification framework was built for diagnosing cytomegalovirus status from the catalog of TCR beta chain sequences. In a later analysis, V and J genes were assigned by comparing TCR nucleotide sequences against IMGT/GENE-DB human TR gene sequences. In a later analysis, CDR3 sequences and most-parsimonious VDJ recombination scenarios were assigned using the TCRdist pipeline. In a later analysis, each TCR beta chain was defined by its CDR3 amino acid sequence together with its V-gene family, and reads without a unique V-gene family were excluded. In a later analysis, several hundred highly shared, low-generation-probability nucleotide sequences were removed to address suspected cross-contamination and a sequencing artifact. In a later analysis, a clonal expansion index for each public chain was calculated from normalized within-repertoire ranks of inferred template counts. In a later analysis, generation probabilities were computed using a VDJ recombination model fitted to out-of-frame rearrangements, and the results were checked against IGoR. In a later analysis, TCR-TCR, TCR-HLA and TCR-CMV co-occurrence was scored with hypergeometric tests, and a repertoire-size bias correction was applied to TCR pairs. False discovery rates were estimated in a later analysis by permuting HLA or CMV assignments 20 times. In a later analysis, co-occurring TCRs were grouped using DBSCAN, with TCRdist sequence similarity added in when clustering inside HLA-allele-positive subsets. Co-occurrence clustering excluded repertoires with fewer than 30,000 or more than 120,000 public chains, plus five with anomalous nucleotide sharing. As stored in TCRdb, this immuneACCESS dataset retains in-frame rearrangements with V and J assigned. A fraction of the clones does not appear; measured against another copy, unresolved V genes explain less than half of the discrepancy, and the remainder lacks a known reason. D and trimming were read from the DNA, whereas the V and J calls and clone size are those reported in that table. Present in this sample are roughly 150,000 clones, roughly 80% of which were seen just once. The ten largest clonotypes hold under 1.5% of the sample.

The chain was built from TRBV2 and TRBJ2-3; perhaps TRBD1 is the D gene, with 5 bases matching. This TCR was sampled from a male donor in good health and CMV-seronegative. The sample taken for sequencing was PBMCs. CDR3 reads: CASSEGLLTDTQYF. The DNA sequence reads TGTGCCAGCAGTGAGGGGCTCCTCACAGATACGCAGTATTTT.